This T cell receptor (beta chain) stems from a study of T-cell memory formation after mild COVID-19. With 4 bases removed from V and 1 base from J, the gap between germline ends came to 14 bases. The CDR3 is 16 residues long. Per germline, CDR1 SGHRS and CDR2 YFSETQ. UMIs and sample barcodes were carried by the TCR alpha and TCR beta cDNA libraries that 5'RACE produced using constant-segment primers. Via MiXCR, TCRdb re-called the 5' RACE reads, giving one row per CDR3 protein. The sample has about 270,000 distinct CDR3 sequences; approximately 15% are singletons. The sequencing sample was made of PBMCs or a T cell subset sorted from them (not recorded which). This receptor was obtained from a man aged 18 to 35 who had mild COVID-19 (a few samples of this study predate the infection). Cell type and time point are not known. The chain employs TRBV5-1 and TRBJ1-4; D is ambiguous. CDR3 region: CASSKGAAVTNEKLFF. Here the CDR3 DNA reads TGCGCCAGCAGCAAAGGAGCGGCCGTAACTAATGAAAAACTGTTTTTT.